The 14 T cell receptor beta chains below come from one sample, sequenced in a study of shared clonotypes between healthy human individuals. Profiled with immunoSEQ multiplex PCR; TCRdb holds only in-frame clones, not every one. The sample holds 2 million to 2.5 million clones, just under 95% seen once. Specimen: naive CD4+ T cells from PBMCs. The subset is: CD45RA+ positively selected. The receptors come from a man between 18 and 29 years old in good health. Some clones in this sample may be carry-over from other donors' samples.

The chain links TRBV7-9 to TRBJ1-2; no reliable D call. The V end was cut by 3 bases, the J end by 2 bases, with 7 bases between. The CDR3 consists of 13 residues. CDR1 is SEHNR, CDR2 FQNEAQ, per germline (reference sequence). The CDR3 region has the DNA TGTGCCAGCAGCTTCGGTTCAAACTATGGCTACACCTTC. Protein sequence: CASSFGSNYGYTF.

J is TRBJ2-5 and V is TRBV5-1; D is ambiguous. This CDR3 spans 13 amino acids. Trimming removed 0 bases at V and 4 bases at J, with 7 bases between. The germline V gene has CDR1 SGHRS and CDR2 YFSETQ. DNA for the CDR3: TGCGCCAGCAGCTTGGACATTCCAGAGACCCAGTACTTC. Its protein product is CASSLDIPETQYF.

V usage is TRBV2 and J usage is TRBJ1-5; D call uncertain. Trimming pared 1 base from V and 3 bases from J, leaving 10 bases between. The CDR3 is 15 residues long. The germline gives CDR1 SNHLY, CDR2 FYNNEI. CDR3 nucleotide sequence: TGTGCCAGCAGTGAAGGCCGCGGGGACAATCAGCCCCAGCATTTT. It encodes CASSEGRGDNQPQHF.

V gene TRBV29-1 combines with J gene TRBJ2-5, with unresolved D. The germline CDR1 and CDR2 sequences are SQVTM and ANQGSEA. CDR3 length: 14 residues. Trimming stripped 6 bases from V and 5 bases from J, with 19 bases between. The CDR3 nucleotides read TGCAGCGTGGGGTTGGGTCTACACCGGGAGACCCAGTACTTC. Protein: CSVGLGLHRETQYF.

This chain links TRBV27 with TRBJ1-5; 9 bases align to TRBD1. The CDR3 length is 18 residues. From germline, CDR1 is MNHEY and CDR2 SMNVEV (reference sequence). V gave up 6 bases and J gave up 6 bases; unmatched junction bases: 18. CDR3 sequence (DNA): TGTGCCAGCAGAGACACCGTGGGACAGGGCGGCTCAAGTCAGCCCCAGCATTTT. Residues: CASRDTVGQGGSSQPQHF.

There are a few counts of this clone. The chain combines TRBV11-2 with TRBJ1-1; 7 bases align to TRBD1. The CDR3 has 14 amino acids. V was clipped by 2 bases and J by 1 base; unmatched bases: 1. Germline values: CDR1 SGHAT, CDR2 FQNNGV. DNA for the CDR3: TGTGCCAGCAGCTTACAGGGGGGGAACACTGAAGCTTTCTTT. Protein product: CASSLQGGNTEAFF.

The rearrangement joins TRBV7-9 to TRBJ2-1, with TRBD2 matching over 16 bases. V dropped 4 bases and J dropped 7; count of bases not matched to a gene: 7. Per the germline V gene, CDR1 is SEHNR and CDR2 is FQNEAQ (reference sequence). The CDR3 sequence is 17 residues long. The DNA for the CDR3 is TGTGCCAGCAGCTCCGGGACTAGCGGGAGGGCCGGGAATGAGCAGTTCTTC. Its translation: CASSSGTSGRAGNEQFF.

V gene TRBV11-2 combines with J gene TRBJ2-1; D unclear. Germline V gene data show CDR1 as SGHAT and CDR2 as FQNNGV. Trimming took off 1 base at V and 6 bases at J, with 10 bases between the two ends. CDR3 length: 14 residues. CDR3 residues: CASSLGAIGNEQFF. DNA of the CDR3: TGTGCCAGCAGCTTAGGGGCTATAGGCAATGAGCAGTTCTTC.

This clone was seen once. CDR3 amino acids: CASSRVGPSYEQYF. The CDR3 nucleotides are TGTGCCAGCAGCCGCGTAGGACCGAGCTACGAGCAGTACTTC. The V call is TRBV11-2, the J call TRBJ2-7; D call uncertain. The germline gives CDR1 SGHAT, CDR2 FQNNGV. Trimming removed 5 bases at V and 3 bases at J, with 14 bases between. This CDR3 is 14 amino acids long.

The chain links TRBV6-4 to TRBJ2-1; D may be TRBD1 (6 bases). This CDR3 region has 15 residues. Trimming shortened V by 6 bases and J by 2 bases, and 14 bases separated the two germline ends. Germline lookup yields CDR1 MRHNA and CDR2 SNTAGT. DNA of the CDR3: TGTGCCAGCAGCCCCAGGGGTAGCGCCTACAATGAGCAGTTCTTC. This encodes CASSPRGSAYNEQFF.

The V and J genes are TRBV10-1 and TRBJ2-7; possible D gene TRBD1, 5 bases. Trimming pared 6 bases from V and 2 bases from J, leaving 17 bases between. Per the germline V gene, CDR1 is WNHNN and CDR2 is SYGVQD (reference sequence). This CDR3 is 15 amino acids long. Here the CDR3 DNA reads TGCGCCAGCAGGGGGCACATGAGCGTTACCTACGAGCAGTACTTC. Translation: CASRGHMSVTYEQYF.

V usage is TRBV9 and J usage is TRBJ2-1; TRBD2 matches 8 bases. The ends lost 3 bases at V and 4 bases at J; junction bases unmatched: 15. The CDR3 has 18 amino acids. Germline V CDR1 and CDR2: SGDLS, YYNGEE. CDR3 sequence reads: CASSGGDTKSGSYNEQFF. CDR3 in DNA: TGTGCCAGCAGCGGTGGGGACACCAAGAGCGGGAGTTACAATGAGCAGTTCTTC.

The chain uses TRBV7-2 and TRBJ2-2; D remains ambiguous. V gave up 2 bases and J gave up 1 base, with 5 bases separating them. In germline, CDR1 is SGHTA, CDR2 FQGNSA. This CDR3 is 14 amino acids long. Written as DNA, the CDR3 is TGTGCCAGCAGCTTACAACTGAACACCGGGGAGCTGTTTTTT. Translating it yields CASSLQLNTGELFF.

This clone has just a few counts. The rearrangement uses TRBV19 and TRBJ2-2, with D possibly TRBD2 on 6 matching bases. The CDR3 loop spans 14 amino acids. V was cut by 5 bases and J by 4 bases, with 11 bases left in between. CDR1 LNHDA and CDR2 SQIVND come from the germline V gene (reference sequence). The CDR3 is CASSLRRGTGELFF. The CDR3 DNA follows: TGTGCCAGTAGTCTCCGGAGGGGCACCGGGGAGCTGTTTTTT.